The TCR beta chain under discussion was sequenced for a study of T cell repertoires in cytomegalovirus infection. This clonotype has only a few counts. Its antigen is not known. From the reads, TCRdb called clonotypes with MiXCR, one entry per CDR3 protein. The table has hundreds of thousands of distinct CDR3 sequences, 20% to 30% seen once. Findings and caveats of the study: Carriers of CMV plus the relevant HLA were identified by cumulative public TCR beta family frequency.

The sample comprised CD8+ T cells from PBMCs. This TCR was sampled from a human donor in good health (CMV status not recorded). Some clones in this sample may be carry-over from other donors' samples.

The CDR3 protein is CATSRDKGKAYEQYF. In DNA, the CDR3 is TGTGCCACCAGCAGAGATAAGGGTAAAGCATACGAGCAGTACTTC. The V call is TRBV15, the J call TRBJ2-7; no clear D gene. Trimming left V 0 bases short and J 4 bases short, with 13 bases between. This CDR3 spans 15 amino acids. CDR1 is LNHNV and CDR2 is YYDKDF in the germline V gene (reference sequence).